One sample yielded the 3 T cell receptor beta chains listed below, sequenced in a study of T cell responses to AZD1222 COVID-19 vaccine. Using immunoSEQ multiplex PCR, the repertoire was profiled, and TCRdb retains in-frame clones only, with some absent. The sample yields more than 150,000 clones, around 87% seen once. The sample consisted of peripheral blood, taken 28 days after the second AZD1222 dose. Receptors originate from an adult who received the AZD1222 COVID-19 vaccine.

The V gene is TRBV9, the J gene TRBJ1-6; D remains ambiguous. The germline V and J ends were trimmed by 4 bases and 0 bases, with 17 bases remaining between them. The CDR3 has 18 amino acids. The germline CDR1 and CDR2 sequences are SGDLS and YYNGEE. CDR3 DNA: TGTGCCAGCAGCCCGGCCCTCAGGATCAGCTCCTATAATTCACCCCTCCACTTT. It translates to CASSPALRISSYNSPLHF.

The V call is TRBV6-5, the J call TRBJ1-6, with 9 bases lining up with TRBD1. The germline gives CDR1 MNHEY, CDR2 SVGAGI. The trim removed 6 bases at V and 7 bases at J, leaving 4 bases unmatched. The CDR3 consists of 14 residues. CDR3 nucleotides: TGTGCCAGCAGGGTAACAGGGGGCAATTCACCCCTCCACTTT. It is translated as CASRVTGGNSPLHF.

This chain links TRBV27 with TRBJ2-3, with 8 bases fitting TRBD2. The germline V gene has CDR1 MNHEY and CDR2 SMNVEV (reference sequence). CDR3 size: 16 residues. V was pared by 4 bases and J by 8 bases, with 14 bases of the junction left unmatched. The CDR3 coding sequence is TGTGCCAGCAGTTCGCCGGGACTAGGACCCACGGGTACGCAGTATTTT. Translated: CASSSPGLGPTGTQYF.